Presented here are 22 T cell receptor beta chains from one specimen sequenced in a study of blood T cell repertoires in COVID-19 (dated by TCRdb to about 2020). The method was the immunoSEQ multiplex PCR assay. TCRdb's version of the immuneACCESS table is confined to in-frame rearrangements and falls short of the full clone set. An unresolved V gene accounts for under half of the shortfall where checked; the remainder is of unknown origin. The sample data list roughly 250,000 clones, and under 85% of these were observed just once. 0.75% to 0.95% of the sample is in the top ten clones. The sample comprised peripheral blood. These receptors were obtained from a human donor with COVID-19, enrolled during active disease. The donor label of this sample is uncertain.

This CDR3 is CASQSWSGRYNEQFF. CDR3 in DNA: TGTGCCAGCCAAAGCTGGAGCGGGAGATACAATGAGCAGTTCTTC. J is TRBJ2-1 and V is TRBV3-1 (or the pseudogene TRBV3-2); 8 bases map to TRBD2. Looked up from germline, CDR1 is LGHDT and CDR2 is YNNKEL (reference sequence). The J segment lost 4 bases and the V segment lost 8 bases, leaving 10 bases of the junction unmatched. The CDR3 spans 15 residues.

The chain employs TRBV19 and TRBJ1-1; D uncertain. The CDR3 is 15 residues long. The germline V gene encodes CDR1 LNHDA and CDR2 SQIVND (reference sequence). With 0 bases removed from V and 1 base from J, the gap between germline ends came to 9 bases. CDR3 region: CASSIDTLGNTEAFF. As DNA, the CDR3 is TGTGCCAGTAGTATAGATACTCTCGGGAACACTGAAGCTTTCTTT.

To note about this clone: Other DNA sequences within the sample encode an identical CDR3. The rearrangement joins TRBV28 to TRBJ1-5, with a weak D call TRBD1 (5 bases). Germline-derived CDR1 and CDR2 are MDHEN and SYDVKM. The CDR3 extends over 15 amino acids. The germline V and J ends were trimmed by 2 bases and 3 bases, with 11 bases remaining between them. CDR3 region: CASSLDRGINQPQHF. As DNA, the CDR3 is TGTGCCAGCAGTTTAGACCGGGGGATCAATCAGCCCCAGCATTTT.

The rearrangement links TRBV2 to TRBJ1-2; no firm D call. Germline V gene lookup returns CDR1 SNHLY and CDR2 FYNNEI. V was trimmed by 1 base and J by 5 bases, leaving 11 bases between them. The CDR3 spans 14 residues. The CDR3 coding sequence is TGTGCCAGCAGTGAAGGGCAACAGCCATATGGCTACACCTTC. Protein product: CASSEGQQPYGYTF.

The chain is built from TRBV28 and TRBJ1-2, with TRBD1 matching 7 bases. Germline V lookup: CDR1 MDHEN, CDR2 SYDVKM. Trimming took 7 bases from V and 2 from J; bases not matched to a gene: 10. The length of the CDR3 is 15 residues. The CDR3 DNA reads TGTGCCAGCACCGAACCAGGGGGGAGAAACTATGGCTACACCTTC. Encoded protein: CASTEPGGRNYGYTF.

The rearrangement links TRBV28 to TRBJ1-6, with TRBD1 identical over 7 bases. Per germline, CDR1 MDHEN and CDR2 SYDVKM. J gave up 9 bases and V 5 bases, and 7 bases lay outside the gene matches. This CDR3 comprises 14 residues. The DNA for the CDR3 is TGTGCCAGCAGTCCAGTCTACAGGGGTTCACCCCTCCACTTT. Translated, it gives CASSPVYRGSPLHF.

The chain couples TRBV5-1 to TRBJ1-2; D gene unclear. The CDR3 spans 14 residues. V gave up 0 bases and J gave up 7 bases, with 13 bases separating them. Germline lookup yields CDR1 SGHRS and CDR2 YFSETQ. The CDR3 region is CASSLDGVEGGYTF. The CDR3 DNA reads TGCGCCAGCAGCTTGGACGGGGTAGAGGGTGGCTACACCTTC.

This chain connects TRBV3-1 (or the pseudogene TRBV3-2) to TRBJ2-7; 12 bases match TRBD2. The V gene's germline CDR1 is LGHDT and CDR2 YNNKEL (reference sequence). Trimming removed 3 bases from V and 4 bases from J; junction bases left unmatched: 7. There are 16 residues in the CDR3. The CDR3 loop is CASSHLTSGSRYEQYF. CDR3 coding DNA: TGTGCCAGCAGCCACCTGACTAGCGGGAGTCGGTACGAGCAGTACTTC.

J is TRBJ2-7 and V is TRBV9; TRBD2 is a possible D gene (5 bases). Germline CDR1 reads SGDLS; CDR2 reads YYNGEE. The V gene lost 2 bases and the J gene lost 6 bases, with 15 bases spanning the gap. The CDR3 length is 14 residues. CDR3: CASSVGLGGFEQYF. In nucleotides, the CDR3 is TGTGCCAGCAGCGTCGGGCTAGGAGGTTTCGAGCAGTACTTC.

V gene TRBV27 combines with J gene TRBJ2-4; TRBD2 is a possible D gene (6 bases). The V gene lost 4 bases and the J gene lost 1 base, with 14 bases spanning the gap. CDR1 is MNHEY, CDR2 SMNVEV, per germline (reference sequence). This CDR3 comprises 16 residues. CDR3 residues: CASSSRARGAKNIQYF. The CDR3 DNA follows: TGTGCCAGCAGTTCAAGGGCCCGGGGGGCCAAAAACATTCAGTACTTC.

This chain joins TRBV13 and TRBJ1-2; 7 bases align to TRBD1. The V and J ends lost 0 bases and 5 bases, in that order; junction bases with no gene match: 3. CDR1 and CDR2 from the germline V gene are PRHDT and FYEKMQ (reference sequence). The CDR3 extends over 14 amino acids. The CDR3, as DNA: TGTGCCAGCAGCTTAGGAAGGGGACAGTATGGCTACACCTTC. Translation gives CASSLGRGQYGYTF.

The chain uses TRBV28 and TRBJ2-4, with D tentatively TRBD1 (5 bases). The length of the CDR3 is 14 residues. V lost 5 bases to trimming and J lost 7 bases, with 15 bases between them. Germline V gene lookup returns CDR1 MDHEN and CDR2 SYDVKM. In nucleotides, the CDR3 is TGTGCCAGCAGTGTTAGAGCAGGGTTCAACATTCAGTACTTC. Translating it yields CASSVRAGFNIQYF.

This chain uses TRBV9 with TRBJ2-7; 9 bases map to TRBD1. The J segment lost 7 bases and the V segment lost 3 bases, leaving 11 bases of the junction unmatched. Germline loops: CDR1 SGDLS, CDR2 YYNGEE. This CDR3 region has 15 residues. The chain's CDR3 is CASSAGQGKVGEQYF. The CDR3 coding sequence is TGTGCCAGCAGCGCGGGACAGGGTAAGGTGGGAGAGCAGTACTTC.

V and J are TRBV18 and TRBJ2-1, with 11 bases identical to TRBD1. Germline CDR1 reads KGHSH; CDR2 reads LQKENI. This CDR3 region has 15 residues. With V trimmed by 6 bases and J by 12 bases, 13 bases remained unmatched. The CDR3 is CASSIDGQGATGQFF. The CDR3 region has the DNA TGTGCCAGCTCTATCGATGGACAGGGGGCGACTGGGCAGTTCTTC.

This clone was seen many times. The genes are TRBV6-5 and TRBJ2-2; 7 bases map to TRBD2. V gave up 7 bases and J gave up 3 bases; unmatched junction bases: 8. This CDR3 spans 15 amino acids. Germline assignment: CDR1 MNHEY and CDR2 SVGAGI. CDR3 DNA sequence: TGTGCCAGCATCGGGGGAGGGAGCTACACCGGGGAGCTGTTTTTT. It is translated as CASIGGGSYTGELFF.

The chain joins TRBV15 to TRBJ2-7; a possible D gene is TRBD2 (8 bases). Germline V gene sequence: CDR1 LNHNV, CDR2 YYDKDF (reference sequence). There are 16 residues in the CDR3. Trimming pared 0 bases from V and 11 bases from J, leaving 23 bases between. The CDR3 coding sequence is TGTGCCACCAGCAGAGATAGGGGGCTAGCGGGCCCGCGGGAGTACTTC. Translation: CATSRDRGLAGPREYF.

This clone appeared a single time. The J gene is TRBJ2-1, the V gene TRBV6-1; D unclear. V shed 2 bases and J shed 6 bases, with 11 bases lying between them. The CDR3 loop spans 14 amino acids. Germline CDR1 and CDR2: MNHNS and SASEGT. CDR3 DNA sequence: TGTGCCAGCAGTGAAACTTGGAGACGCAATGAGCAGTTCTTC. Protein sequence: CASSETWRRNEQFF.

The chain joins TRBV29-1 to TRBJ1-4; a weak D match, TRBD1 (6 bases). CDR3 length: 14 residues. CDR1 is SQVTM and CDR2 is ANQGSEA in the germline V gene. V was trimmed by 6 bases and J by 5 bases, leaving 16 bases between them. The CDR3 DNA is TGCAGCGTCCGATGGGGGGGCAGAAATGAAAAACTGTTTTTT. It is translated as CSVRWGGRNEKLFF.

This chain's CDR3 is CASSLPWGTYEQYF. For the CDR3, the DNA is TGTGCCAGCAGTCTCCCCTGGGGCACCTACGAGCAGTACTTC. The chain links TRBV28 to TRBJ2-7; a possible D gene is TRBD1 (5 bases). Germline V gives CDR1 MDHEN, CDR2 SYDVKM. Trimming took 5 bases from V and 2 from J, leaving 13 bases between them. The CDR3 is 14 residues long.

The V call is TRBV2, the J call TRBJ1-5; D call uncertain. Trimming pared 2 bases from V and 5 bases from J, leaving 10 bases between. Germline V CDR1 and CDR2: SNHLY, FYNNEI. The CDR3 runs 14 residues. CDR3 coding DNA: TGTGCCAGCAGTGAAACGAGGGTTGATCAGCCCCAGCATTTT. Translated: CASSETRVDQPQHF. The full variable domain, in which reference TRBV2 and TRBJ1-5 provide the parts outside the CDR3, is EPEVTQTPSHQVTQMGQEVILRCVPISNHLYFYWYRQILGQKVEFLVSFYNNEISEKSEIFDDQFSVERPDGSNFTLKIRSTKLEDSAMYFCASSETRVDQPQHFGDGTRLSIL.

The chain combines TRBV3-1 (or the pseudogene TRBV3-2) with TRBJ2-1; 8 positions match TRBD2. The germline V gene encodes CDR1 LGHDT and CDR2 YNNKEL (reference sequence). V lost 2 bases to trimming and J lost 10 bases; unmatched junction nucleotides: 7. The CDR3 is 14 residues long. CDR3 in amino acids: CASSQHTAGVEQFF. CDR3 DNA: TGTGCCAGCAGCCAACATACAGCGGGAGTGGAGCAGTTCTTC.

The chain has TRBV3-1 (or the pseudogene TRBV3-2) and TRBJ2-1, with D possibly matching TRBD2 (8 bases). Germline V gene sequence: CDR1 LGHDT, CDR2 YNNKEL (reference sequence). Trimming took 1 base from V and 1 from J, leaving 26 bases between them. This CDR3 is 21 amino acids long. CDR3 protein: CASSQGYPGQTSGRSYNEQFF. CDR3 nucleotide sequence: TGTGCCAGCAGCCAAGGCTACCCGGGACAGACAAGCGGGAGATCCTACAATGAGCAGTTCTTC.